The entry below describes one TCR beta chain. Genomic DNA provided the template from which TCR beta VDJ and CDR3 profiles were obtained. Each CDR3 protein is one row after TCRdb ran MiXCR on the reads. The sample records 200,000 or so distinct CDR3 sequences, 50% to 70% being singletons. The authors sequenced patients whose flow cytometry had shown CD8+CD57+ cell expansion. The entry originates in a study of CD8+CD57+ T cells in acquired aplastic anemia. Trimming took 4 bases from V and 3 from J, leaving 9 bases between them. Germline CDR1 SEHNR, CDR2 FQNEAQ (reference sequence). The CDR3 has 13 residues.

This chain uses TRBV7-9 with TRBJ1-1; D gene ambiguous. Sequencing input: sorted CD4+, CD8+, or CD8+CD57+ T cells (not recorded which) from PBMCs. The sequence derives from a human donor with aplastic anemia. CDR3 protein: CASSWTGYTEAFF. The CDR3 DNA sequence: TGTGCCAGCAGCTGGACTGGATACACTGAAGCTTTCTTT.